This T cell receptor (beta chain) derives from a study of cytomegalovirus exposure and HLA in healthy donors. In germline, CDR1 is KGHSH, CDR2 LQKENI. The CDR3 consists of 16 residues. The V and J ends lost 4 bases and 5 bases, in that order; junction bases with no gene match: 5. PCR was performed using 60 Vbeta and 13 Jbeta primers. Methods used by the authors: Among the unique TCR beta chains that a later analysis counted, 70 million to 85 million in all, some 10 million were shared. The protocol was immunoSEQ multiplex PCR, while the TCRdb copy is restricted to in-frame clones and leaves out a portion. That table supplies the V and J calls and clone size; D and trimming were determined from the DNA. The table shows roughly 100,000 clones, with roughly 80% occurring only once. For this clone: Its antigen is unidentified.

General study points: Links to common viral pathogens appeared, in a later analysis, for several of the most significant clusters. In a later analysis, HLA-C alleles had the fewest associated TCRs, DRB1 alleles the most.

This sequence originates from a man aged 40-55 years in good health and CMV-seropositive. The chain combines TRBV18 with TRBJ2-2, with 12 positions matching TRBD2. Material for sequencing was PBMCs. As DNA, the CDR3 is TGTGCCAGCTCACTCGGACTAGCGGGATGGACCGGGGAGCTGTTTTTT. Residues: CASSLGLAGWTGELFF.